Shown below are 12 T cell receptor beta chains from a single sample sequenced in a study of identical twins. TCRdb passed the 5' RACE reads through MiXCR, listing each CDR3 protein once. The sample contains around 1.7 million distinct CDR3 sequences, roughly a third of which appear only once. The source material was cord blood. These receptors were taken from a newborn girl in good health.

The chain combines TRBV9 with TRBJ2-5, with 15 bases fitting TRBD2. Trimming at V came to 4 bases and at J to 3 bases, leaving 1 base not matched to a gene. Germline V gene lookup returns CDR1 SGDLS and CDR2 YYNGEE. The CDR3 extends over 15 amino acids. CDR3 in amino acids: CASSRTSGREETQYF. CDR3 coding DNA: TGTGCCAGCAGCCGGACTAGCGGGAGGGAAGAGACCCAGTACTTC.

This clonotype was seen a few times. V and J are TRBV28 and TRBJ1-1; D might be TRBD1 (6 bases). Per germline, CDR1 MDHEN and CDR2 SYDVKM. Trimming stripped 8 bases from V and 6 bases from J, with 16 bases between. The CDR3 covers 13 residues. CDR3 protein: CASFPGASSEAFF. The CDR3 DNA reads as TGTGCCAGCTTTCCAGGGGCATCGTCTGAAGCTTTCTTT.

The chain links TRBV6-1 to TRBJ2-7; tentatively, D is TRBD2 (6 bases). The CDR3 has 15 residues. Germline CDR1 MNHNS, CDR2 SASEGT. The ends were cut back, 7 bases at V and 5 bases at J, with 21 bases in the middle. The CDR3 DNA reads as TGTGCCAGCACGAACGGAGGAGGGAATAAAGACGAGCAGTACTTC. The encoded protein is CASTNGGGNKDEQYF.

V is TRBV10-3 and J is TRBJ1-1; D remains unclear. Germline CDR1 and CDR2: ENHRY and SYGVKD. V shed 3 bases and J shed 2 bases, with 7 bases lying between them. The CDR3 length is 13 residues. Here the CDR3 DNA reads TGTGCCATCAGTGACCGCATTAACACTGAAGCTTTCTTT. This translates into CAISDRINTEAFF.

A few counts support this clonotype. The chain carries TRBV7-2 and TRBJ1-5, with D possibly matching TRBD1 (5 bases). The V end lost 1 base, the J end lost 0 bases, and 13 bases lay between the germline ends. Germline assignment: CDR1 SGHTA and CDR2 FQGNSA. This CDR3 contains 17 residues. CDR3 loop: CASSLVGWGFSNQPQHF. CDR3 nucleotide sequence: TGTGCCAGCAGCTTAGTCGGGTGGGGCTTTAGCAATCAGCCCCAGCATTTT.

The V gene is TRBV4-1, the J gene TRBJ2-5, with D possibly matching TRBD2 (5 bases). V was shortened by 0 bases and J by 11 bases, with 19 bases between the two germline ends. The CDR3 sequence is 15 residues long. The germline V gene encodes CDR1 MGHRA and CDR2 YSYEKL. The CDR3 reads CASSQEEVGYYGQYF. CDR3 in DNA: TGCGCCAGCAGCCAAGAGGAGGTGGGGTACTACGGGCAGTACTTC.

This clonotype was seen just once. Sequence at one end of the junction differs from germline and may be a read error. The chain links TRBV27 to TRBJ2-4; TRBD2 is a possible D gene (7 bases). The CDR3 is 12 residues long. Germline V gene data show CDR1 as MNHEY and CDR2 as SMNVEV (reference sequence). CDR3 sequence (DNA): TGTGCCGGCAGTTTAACAGGGCGGGAGCAGTACTTC. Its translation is CAGSLTGREQYF.

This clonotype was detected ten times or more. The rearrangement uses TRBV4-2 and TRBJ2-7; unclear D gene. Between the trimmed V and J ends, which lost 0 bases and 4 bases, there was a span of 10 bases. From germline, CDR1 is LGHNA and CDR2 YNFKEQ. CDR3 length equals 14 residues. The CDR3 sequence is CASSQESALYEQYF. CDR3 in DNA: TGTGCCAGCAGCCAAGAGAGCGCCTTATACGAGCAGTACTTC.

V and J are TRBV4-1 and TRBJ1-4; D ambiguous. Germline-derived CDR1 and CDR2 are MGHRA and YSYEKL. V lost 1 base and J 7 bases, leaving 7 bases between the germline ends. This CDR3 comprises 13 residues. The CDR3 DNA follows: TGCGCCAGCAGCCAAGGGGCGGTTGAAAAACTGTTTTTT. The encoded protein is CASSQGAVEKLFF.

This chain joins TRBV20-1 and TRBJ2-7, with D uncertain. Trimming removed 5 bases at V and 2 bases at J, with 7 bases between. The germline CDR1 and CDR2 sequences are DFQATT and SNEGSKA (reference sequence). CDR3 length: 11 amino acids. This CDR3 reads CSAGPTYEQYF. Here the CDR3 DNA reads TGCAGTGCTGGGCCCACCTACGAGCAGTACTTC.

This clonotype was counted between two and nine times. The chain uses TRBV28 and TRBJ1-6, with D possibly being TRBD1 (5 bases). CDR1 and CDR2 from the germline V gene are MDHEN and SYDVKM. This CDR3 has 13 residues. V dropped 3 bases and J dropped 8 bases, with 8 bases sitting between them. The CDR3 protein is CASSFPGYSPLHF. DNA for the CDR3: TGTGCCAGCAGTTTTCCAGGGTATTCACCCCTCCACTTT.

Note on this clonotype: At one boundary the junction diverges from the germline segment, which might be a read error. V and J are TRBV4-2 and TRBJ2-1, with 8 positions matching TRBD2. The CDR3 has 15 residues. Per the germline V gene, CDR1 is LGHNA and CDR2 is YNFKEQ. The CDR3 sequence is CASSHAGGSYNERYF. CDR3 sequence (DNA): TGTGCCAGCAGCCACGCGGGGGGCTCCTACAATGAGCGGTACTTC.